This T cell receptor beta chain was recovered during a study of long-term antiretroviral therapy in people with HIV. Study-wide points: Information on adherence to ART, viral resistance or therapy changes was unavailable. At every time point, clones expanded before ART dominated the repertoire.

At the survey level, the v3.0 immunoSEQ assay was run. Sequencing had a target that covered roughly 40,000-50,000 T-cell genomes per sample. Assay: immunoSEQ multiplex PCR; the TCRdb copy retains only in-frame clones and omits some. The table lists roughly 15,000 clones, approximately 90% of them singletons. Concerning this clone itself: Antigen specificity is unknown.

The source was unsorted PBMCs, collected 0.6 years after starting antiretroviral therapy. The source of this sequence is a middle-aged woman with HIV.

CDR3 nucleotides: TGTGCCAGCTCACCACCGGCGGGTCGGACTGAAGCTTTCTTT. This gives the protein CASSPPAGRTEAFF. The chain links TRBV18 to TRBJ1-1; D not certain. CDR3 length equals 14 residues. Per germline, CDR1 KGHSH and CDR2 LQKENI. The V and J ends lost 0 bases and 5 bases respectively, with 10 bases between them.